A selection of T cell receptor beta chains follows, all from one sample in a study of CD8+ T cells in alopecia areata. Sequencing used immunoSEQ multiplex PCR; TCRdb keeps in-frame clones, though not all of them. The table has roughly 180,000 clones, about half seen once. The specimen was CD8+ T cells sorted from blood, collected around week 53, from a patient treated with tofacitinib. The origin of the receptors is a human donor with alopecia areata. Both conserved end residues are part of each CDR3. A D gene is named only where the DNA matches it firmly. The size entry is marked missing in some rows and otherwise reads once, few, many or a size class.

J gene | CDR3 length | clone size | D gene | V gene | CDR3 DNA | CDR3 protein
TRBJ2-2 | 14 | - | - | TRBV7-2 | TGTGCCAGCAGCTCACCTGGACTGGCCGGGGAGCTGTTTTTT | CASSSPGLAGELFF
TRBJ1-6 | 17 | few | - | TRBV27 | TGTGCCAGCACCGGGGACCCGGGAGGATCCTATAATTCACCCCTCCACTTT | CASTGDPGGSYNSPLHF
TRBJ1-1 | 16 | - | - | TRBV7-9 | TGTGCCAGCAGCCACCTCCTGCAGGGGCAGAACACTGAAGCTTTCTTT | CASSHLLQGQNTEAFF
TRBJ1-1 | 11 | - | TRBD1 | TRBV20-1 | TGCAGTGCTCCCCAGGGGGCGCGGGCTTTCTTT | CSAPQGARAFF
TRBJ1-1 | 11 | - | - | TRBV19 | TGTGCCAGTAGTGTCGGAACTGAAGCTTTCTTT | CASSVGTEAFF
TRBJ1-6 | 16 | - | - | TRBV27 | TGTGCCAGCAGTTTATCGGTCGGAGAGGGCTATTCACCCCTCCACTTT | CASSLSVGEGYSPLHF
TRBJ2-2 | 14 | - | TRBD1 | TRBV6-5 | TGTGCCAGCAATCGAGGGGGCGACACCGGGGAGCTGTTTTTT | CASNRGGDTGELFF
TRBJ2-2 | 12 | - | - | TRBV13 | TGTGCCAGCAGCTCGCGAGCCGGGGAGCTGTTTTTT | CASSSRAGELFF
TRBJ2-2 | 12 | - | - | TRBV2 | TGTGCCAGCAGTGAGATGGCGGGGGAGCTGTTTTTT | CASSEMAGELFF
TRBJ2-3 | 13 | few | - | TRBV6-5 | TGTGCCAGCAGTTGGACAGTGAAAGATACGCAGTATTTT | CASSWTVKDTQYF
TRBJ2-1 | 13 | - | - | TRBV6-6 | TGTGCCAGCACCCTGGAGGTCGAGGAAGAGCAGTTCTTC | CASTLEVEEEQFF
TRBJ2-1 | 14 | - | - | TRBV30 | TGTGCCTGGAGGACCCGGGGGGCCCTAGATGAGCAGTTCTTC | CAWRTRGALDEQFF
TRBJ1-4 | 12 | few | - | TRBV13 | TGTGCCAGCAGCCAAGAGGGTGAAAAACTGTTTTTT | CASSQEGEKLFF
TRBJ2-7 | 11 | few | - | TRBV30 | TGTGCCGGGACTTTGACCTACGAGCAGTACTTC | CAGTLTYEQYF
TRBJ1-2 | 12 | - | - | TRBV30 | TGTGCCTGGACCTGGGACAAGAATGGCTACACCTTC | CAWTWDKNGYTF
TRBJ2-7 | 13 | - | - | TRBV6-1 | TGTGCCAGCAGTGAACTTCTGGCCAACGAGCAGTACTTC | CASSELLANEQYF
TRBJ2-7 | 12 | many | - | TRBV9 | TGTGCCAGCAGCGTAGGAGACTACGAGCAGTACTTC | CASSVGDYEQYF
TRBJ1-5 | 14 | - | - | TRBV6-6 | TGTGCCAGCAGTTACTCAGATGCCAATCAGCCCCAGCATTTT | CASSYSDANQPQHF
TRBJ2-5 | 16 | - | TRBD2 | TRBV13 | TGTGCCAGCAGCTCTCTAGCGGGGGGCGATCAAGAGACCCAGTACTTC | CASSSLAGGDQETQYF
TRBJ2-6 | 19 | - | - | TRBV29-1 | TGCAGCGTCCTTACCATGAGAGGGGAACCCCGCTCTGGGGCCAACGTCCTGACTTTC | CSVLTMRGEPRSGANVLTF
TRBJ1-1 | 15 | - | - | TRBV6-5 | TGTGCCAGCAGTCGCCTCGTCGGGGGGGCAACTGAAGCTTTCTTT | CASSRLVGGATEAFF
TRBJ1-5 | 12 | few | - | TRBV19 | TGTGCCAGTAGTATAGATCGCCAGCCCCAGCATTTT | CASSIDRQPQHF
TRBJ1-1 | 14 | few | TRBD1 | TRBV4-1 | TGCGCCAGCACCCTGGGACAGCAGAACACTGAAGCTTTCTTT | CASTLGQQNTEAFF
TRBJ2-3 | 12 | - | - | TRBV7-2 | TGTGCCAGCAGCTCCAACCGGGATACGCAGTATTTT | CASSSNRDTQYF
TRBJ2-7 | 13 | - | TRBD2 | TRBV29-1 | TGCAGCGTGGGTAGCGGGGGGGCCTACGAGCAGTACTTC | CSVGSGGAYEQYF
TRBJ1-1 | 14 | few | - | TRBV19 | TGTGCCAGTGGTCCGGGACACTCGAACACTGAAGCTTTCTTT | CASGPGHSNTEAFF
TRBJ1-1 | 15 | - | - | TRBV13 | TGTGCCAGCAGCTTAGGCGAGGCGCTTAGGACTGAAGCTTTCTTT | CASSLGEALRTEAFF
TRBJ2-5 | 17 | - | TRBD2 | TRBV29-1 | TGCAGCGTTGAAGATCCTGCGTGGGAGGGTTCGGAAGAGACCCAGTACTTC | CSVEDPAWEGSEETQYF
TRBJ2-7 | 12 | - | - | TRBV7-9 | TGTGCCAGCAGCTTAGGGTCCCACGAGCAGTACTTC | CASSLGSHEQYF
TRBJ1-5 | 13 | - | - | TRBV2 | TGTGCCAGCAGTGCGGGGACTTACCAGCCCCAGCATTTT | CASSAGTYQPQHF
TRBJ1-2 | 16 | few | TRBD1 | TRBV14 | TGTGCCAGCAGCCAAGATTGGGACAGCGCGCTCCATGGCTACACCTTC | CASSQDWDSALHGYTF
TRBJ2-5 | 15 | - | TRBD1 | TRBV11-3 | TGTGCCAGCAGCCCTTCGGACAGGGGCCGGGAGGCCCAGTACTTC | CASSPSDRGREAQYF
TRBJ2-2 | 15 | - | - | TRBV15 | TGTGCCACCAGCAGAGGGGCAGGGTACACCGGGGAGTTGTTTTTT | CATSRGAGYTGELFF
TRBJ2-1 | 15 | - | TRBD2 | TRBV9 | TGTGCCAGCAGCCGGGGACTAGCGGAATACAATGAGCAGTTCTTC | CASSRGLAEYNEQFF
TRBJ1-4 | 16 | once | TRBD1 | TRBV30 | TGTGCCTGGAGTTCCTCGTGGACAGGTAGAAATGAAAAACTGTTTTTT | CAWSSSWTGRNEKLFF
TRBJ1-2 | 13 | - | - | TRBV9 | TGTGCCAGCAGCACGAGGACAGACTATGGCTACACCTTC | CASSTRTDYGYTF
TRBJ1-6 | 16 | - | - | TRBV30 | TGTGCCTGGAGTCCCCCTAGGCAAGCTGATAATTCACCCCTCCACTTT | CAWSPPRQADNSPLHF